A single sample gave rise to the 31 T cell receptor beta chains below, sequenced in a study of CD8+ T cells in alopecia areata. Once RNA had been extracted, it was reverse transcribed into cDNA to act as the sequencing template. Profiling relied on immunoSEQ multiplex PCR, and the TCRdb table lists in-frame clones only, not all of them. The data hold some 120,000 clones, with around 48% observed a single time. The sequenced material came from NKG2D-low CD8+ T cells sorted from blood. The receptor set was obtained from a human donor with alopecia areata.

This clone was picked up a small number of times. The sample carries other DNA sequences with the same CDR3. The CDR3: CSVEGYYGYTF. CDR3 sequence (DNA): TGCAGCGTTGAAGGGTACTATGGCTACACCTTC. This chain links TRBV29-1 with TRBJ1-2, with unresolved D. Deletions cut 1 base from V and 3 bases from J, with 3 bases between. CDR1 and CDR2 (germline): SQVTM, ANQGSEA. This CDR3 is built from 11 residues.

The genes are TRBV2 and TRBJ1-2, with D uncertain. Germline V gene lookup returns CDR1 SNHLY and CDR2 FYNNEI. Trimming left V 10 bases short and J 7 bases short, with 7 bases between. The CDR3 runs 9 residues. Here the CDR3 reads CATGSGYTF. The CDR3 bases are TGTGCCACCGGGAGTGGCTACACCTTC. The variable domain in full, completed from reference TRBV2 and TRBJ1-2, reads EPEVTQTPSHQVTQMGQEVILRCVPISNHLYFYWYRQILGQKVEFLVSFYNNEISEKSEIFDDQFSVERPDGSNFTLKIRSTKLEDSAMYFCATGSGYTFGSGTRLTVV.

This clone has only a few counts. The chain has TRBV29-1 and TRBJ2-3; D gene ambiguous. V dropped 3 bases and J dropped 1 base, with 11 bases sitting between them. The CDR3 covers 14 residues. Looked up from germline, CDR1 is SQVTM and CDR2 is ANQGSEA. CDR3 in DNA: TGCAGCGTTGAGGGCGTTTGGGGCACAGATACGCAGTATTTT. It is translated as CSVEGVWGTDTQYF.

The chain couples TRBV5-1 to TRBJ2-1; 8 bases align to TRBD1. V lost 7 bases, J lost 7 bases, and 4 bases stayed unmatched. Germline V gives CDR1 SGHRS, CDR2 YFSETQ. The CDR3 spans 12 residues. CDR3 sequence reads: CASADRENEQFF. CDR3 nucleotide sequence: TGCGCCAGCGCGGACAGGGAGAATGAGCAGTTCTTC.

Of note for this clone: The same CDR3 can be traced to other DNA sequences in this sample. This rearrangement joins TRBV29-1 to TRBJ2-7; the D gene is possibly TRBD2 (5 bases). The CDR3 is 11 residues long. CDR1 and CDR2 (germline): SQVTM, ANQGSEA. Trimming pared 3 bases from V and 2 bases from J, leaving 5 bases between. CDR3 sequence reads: CSVDGTYEQYF. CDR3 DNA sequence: TGCAGCGTTGACGGGACCTACGAGCAGTACTTC.

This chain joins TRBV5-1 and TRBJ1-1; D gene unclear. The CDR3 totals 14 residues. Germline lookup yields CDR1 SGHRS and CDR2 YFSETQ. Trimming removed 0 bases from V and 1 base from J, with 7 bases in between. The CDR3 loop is CASSLAGQNTEAFF. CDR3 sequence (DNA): TGCGCCAGCAGCTTGGCCGGGCAGAACACTGAAGCTTTCTTT.

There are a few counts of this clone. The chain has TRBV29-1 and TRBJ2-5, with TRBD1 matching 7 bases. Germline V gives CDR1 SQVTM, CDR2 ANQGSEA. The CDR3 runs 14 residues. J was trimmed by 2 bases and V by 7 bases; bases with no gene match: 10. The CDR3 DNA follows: TGCAGCGGCAGTACGACAGGGTGGCAAGAGACCCAGTACTTC. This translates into CSGSTTGWQETQYF.

The CDR3 here is CASSQGPQFF. In nucleotides, the CDR3 is TGTGCCAGCAGTCAGGGGCCTCAGTTCTTC. The chain joins TRBV2 to TRBJ2-1, with D perhaps TRBD1 (6 bases). The length of the CDR3 is 10 residues. Germline assignment: CDR1 SNHLY and CDR2 FYNNEI. V was pared by 5 bases and J by 13 bases, with 9 bases between.

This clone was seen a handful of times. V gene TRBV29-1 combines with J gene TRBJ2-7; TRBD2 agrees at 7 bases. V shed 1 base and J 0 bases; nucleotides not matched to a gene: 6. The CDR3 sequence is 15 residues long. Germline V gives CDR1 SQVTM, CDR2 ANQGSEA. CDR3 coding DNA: TGCAGCGTTGAAGGTCGAGCGGGAAGCTCCTACGAGCAGTACTTC. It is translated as CSVEGRAGSSYEQYF.

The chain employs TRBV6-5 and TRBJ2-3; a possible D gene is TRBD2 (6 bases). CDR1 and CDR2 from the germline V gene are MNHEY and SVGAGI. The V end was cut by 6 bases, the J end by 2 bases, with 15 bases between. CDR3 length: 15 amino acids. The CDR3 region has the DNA TGTGCCAGCAGAAACGGGCGGGGCGACACAGATACGCAGTATTTT. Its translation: CASRNGRGDTDTQYF.

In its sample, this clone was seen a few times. The CDR3 DNA sequence: TGCAGCGTAGACGGGACTAGCGCAGATACGCAGTATTTT. This encodes CSVDGTSADTQYF. V is TRBV29-1 and J is TRBJ2-3; 10 bases match TRBD2. The CDR3 is made up of 13 amino acids. Per germline, CDR1 SQVTM and CDR2 ANQGSEA. J lost 4 bases, V lost 6 bases, and 4 bases had no gene match.

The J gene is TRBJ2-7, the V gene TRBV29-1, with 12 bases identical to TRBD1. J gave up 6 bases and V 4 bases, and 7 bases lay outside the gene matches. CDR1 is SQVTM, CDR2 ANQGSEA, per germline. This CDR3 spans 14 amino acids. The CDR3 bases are TGCAGCGTTGGGACCGGGACAGGGGGCTTCGAGCAGTACTTC. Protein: CSVGTGTGGFEQYF.

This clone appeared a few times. The CDR3 sequence: CSVAPPRPGQIAKNIQYF. CDR3 DNA: TGCAGCGTCGCCCCCCCCCGACCGGGTCAGATCGCCAAAAACATTCAGTACTTC. The J gene is TRBJ2-4, the V gene TRBV29-1; D is unclear. Germline values: CDR1 SQVTM, CDR2 ANQGSEA. The V gene lost 6 bases and the J gene lost 1 base, with 25 bases spanning the gap. The CDR3 is 18 amino acids.

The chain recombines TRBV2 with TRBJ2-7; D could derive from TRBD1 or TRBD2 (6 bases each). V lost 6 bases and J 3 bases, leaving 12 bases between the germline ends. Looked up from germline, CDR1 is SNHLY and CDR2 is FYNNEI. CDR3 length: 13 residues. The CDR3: CASRAGGLYEQYF. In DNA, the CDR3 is TGTGCCAGCAGGGCCGGGGGCCTCTACGAGCAGTACTTC.

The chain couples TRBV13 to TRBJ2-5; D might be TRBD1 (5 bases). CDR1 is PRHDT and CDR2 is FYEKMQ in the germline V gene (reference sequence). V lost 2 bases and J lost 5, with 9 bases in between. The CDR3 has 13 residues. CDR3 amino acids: CASSLTPGETQYF. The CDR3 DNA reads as TGTGCCAGCAGCTTAACCCCAGGGGAGACCCAGTACTTC. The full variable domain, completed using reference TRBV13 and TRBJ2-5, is AAGVIQSPRHLIKEKRETATLKCYPIPRHDTVYWYQQGPGQDPQFLISFYEKMQSDKGSIPDRFSAQQFSDYHSELNMSSLELGDSALYFCASSLTPGETQYFGPGTRLLVL.

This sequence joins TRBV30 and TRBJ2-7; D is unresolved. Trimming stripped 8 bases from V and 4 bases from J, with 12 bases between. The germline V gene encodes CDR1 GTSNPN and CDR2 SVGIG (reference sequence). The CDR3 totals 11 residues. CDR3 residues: CARQEGYEQYF. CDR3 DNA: TGTGCCCGGCAAGAAGGTTACGAGCAGTACTTC.

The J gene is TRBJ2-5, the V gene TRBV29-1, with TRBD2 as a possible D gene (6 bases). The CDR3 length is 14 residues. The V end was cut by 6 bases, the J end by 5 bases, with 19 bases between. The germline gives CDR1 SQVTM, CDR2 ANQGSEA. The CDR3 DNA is TGCAGCGTCGTCGGGACTCAAACCCTCGAGACCCAGTACTTC. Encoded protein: CSVVGTQTLETQYF.

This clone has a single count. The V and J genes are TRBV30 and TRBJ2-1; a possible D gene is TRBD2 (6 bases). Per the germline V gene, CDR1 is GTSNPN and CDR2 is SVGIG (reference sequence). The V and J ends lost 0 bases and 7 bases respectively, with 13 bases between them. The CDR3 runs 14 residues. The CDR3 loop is CAWSVGRGSNEQFF. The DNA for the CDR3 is TGTGCCTGGAGTGTAGGGCGGGGATCAAATGAGCAGTTCTTC.

CDR3 sequence: CASSEGNTIYF. In DNA, the CDR3 is TGTGCCAGCAGTGAGGGAAACACCATATATTTT. The genes are TRBV27 and TRBJ1-3; D call uncertain. The germline V and J ends were trimmed by 5 bases and 4 bases, with 3 bases remaining between them. In germline, CDR1 is MNHEY, CDR2 SMNVEV (reference sequence). This CDR3 is built from 11 residues.

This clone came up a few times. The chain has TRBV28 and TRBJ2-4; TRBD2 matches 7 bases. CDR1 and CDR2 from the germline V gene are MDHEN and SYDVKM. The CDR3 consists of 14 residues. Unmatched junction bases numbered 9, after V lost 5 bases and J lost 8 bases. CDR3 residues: CASSVAGERDIQYF. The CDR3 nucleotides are TGTGCCAGCAGTGTGGCGGGGGAGAGAGACATTCAGTACTTC.

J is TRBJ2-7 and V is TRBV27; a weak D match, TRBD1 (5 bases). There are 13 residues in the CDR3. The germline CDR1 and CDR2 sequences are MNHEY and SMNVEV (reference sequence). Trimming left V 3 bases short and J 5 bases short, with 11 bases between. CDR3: CASSFQGGHEQYF. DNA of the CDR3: TGTGCCAGCAGTTTCCAGGGTGGACACGAGCAGTACTTC.

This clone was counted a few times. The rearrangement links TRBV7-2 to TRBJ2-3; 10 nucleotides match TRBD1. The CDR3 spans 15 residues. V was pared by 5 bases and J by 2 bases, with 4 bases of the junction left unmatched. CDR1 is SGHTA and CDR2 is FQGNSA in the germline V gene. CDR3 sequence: CASSQGTGDTDTQYF. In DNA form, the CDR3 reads TGTGCCAGCAGCCAAGGGACAGGGGACACAGATACGCAGTATTTT.

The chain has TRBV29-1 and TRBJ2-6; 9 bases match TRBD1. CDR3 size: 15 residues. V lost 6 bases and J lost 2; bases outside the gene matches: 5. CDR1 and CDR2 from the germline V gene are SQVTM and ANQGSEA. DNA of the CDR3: TGCAGCGTACGGACAGGGGTGGCTGGGGCCAACGTCCTGACTTTC. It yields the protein CSVRTGVAGANVLTF.

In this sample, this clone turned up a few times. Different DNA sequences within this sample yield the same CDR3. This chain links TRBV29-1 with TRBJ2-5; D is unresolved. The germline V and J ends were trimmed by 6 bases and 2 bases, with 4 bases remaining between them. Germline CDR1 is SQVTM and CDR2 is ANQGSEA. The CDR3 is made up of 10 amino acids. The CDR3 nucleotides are TGCAGCGTGGATCAAGAGACCCAGTACTTC. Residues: CSVDQETQYF.

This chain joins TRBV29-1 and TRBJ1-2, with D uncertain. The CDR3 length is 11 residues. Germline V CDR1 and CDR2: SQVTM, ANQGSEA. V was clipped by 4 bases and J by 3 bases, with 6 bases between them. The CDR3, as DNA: TGCAGCGTTGTGGTTGACTATGGCTACACCTTC. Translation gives CSVVVDYGYTF.

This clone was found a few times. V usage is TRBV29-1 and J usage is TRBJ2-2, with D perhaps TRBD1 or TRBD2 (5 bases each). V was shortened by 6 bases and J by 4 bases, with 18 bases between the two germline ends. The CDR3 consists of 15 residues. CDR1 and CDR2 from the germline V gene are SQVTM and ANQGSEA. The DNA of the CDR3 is TGCAGCGTGCAACCGGGACGGAGAAGCACCGGGGAGCTGTTTTTT. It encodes CSVQPGRRSTGELFF.

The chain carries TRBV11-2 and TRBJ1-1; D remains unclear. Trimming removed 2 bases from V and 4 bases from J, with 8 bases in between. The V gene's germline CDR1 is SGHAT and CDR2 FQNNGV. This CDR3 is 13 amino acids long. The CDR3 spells CASSLSGVTEAFF. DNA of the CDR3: TGTGCCAGCAGCTTATCTGGGGTCACTGAAGCTTTCTTT.

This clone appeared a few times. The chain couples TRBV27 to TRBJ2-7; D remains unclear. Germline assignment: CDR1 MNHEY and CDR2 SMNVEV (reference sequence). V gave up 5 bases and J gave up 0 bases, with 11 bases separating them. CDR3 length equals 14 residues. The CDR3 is CASSPSPSSYEQYF. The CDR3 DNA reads TGTGCCAGCAGTCCGTCCCCTAGCTCCTACGAGCAGTACTTC.

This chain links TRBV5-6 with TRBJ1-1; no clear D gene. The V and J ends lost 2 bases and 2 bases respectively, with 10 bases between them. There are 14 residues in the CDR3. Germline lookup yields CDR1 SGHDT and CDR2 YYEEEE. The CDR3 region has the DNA TGTGCCAGCAGCTTTCCCAGCCCCAACACTGAAGCTTTCTTT. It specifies CASSFPSPNTEAFF.

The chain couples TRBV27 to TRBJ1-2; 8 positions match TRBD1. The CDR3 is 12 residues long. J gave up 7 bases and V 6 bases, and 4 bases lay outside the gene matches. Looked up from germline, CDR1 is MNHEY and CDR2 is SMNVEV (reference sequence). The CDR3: CASRGTGGGYTF. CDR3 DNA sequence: TGTGCCAGCAGGGGAACAGGGGGTGGCTACACCTTC.

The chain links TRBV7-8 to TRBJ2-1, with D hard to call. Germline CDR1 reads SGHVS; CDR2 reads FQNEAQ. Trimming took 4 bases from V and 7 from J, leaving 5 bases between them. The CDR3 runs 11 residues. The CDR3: CASSSHNEQFF. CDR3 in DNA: TGTGCCAGCAGCTCACATAATGAGCAGTTCTTC.